Below are 27 T cell receptor beta chains sequenced from a single sample in a study of cytotoxic CD8 clonotypes in ibrutinib-treated CLL. Sequencing used immunoSEQ multiplex PCR; TCRdb keeps in-frame clones, though not all of them. The sample records around 310,000 clones, about 80% being singletons. The sequences come from PBMCs, collected before ibrutinib treatment. The receptor set was obtained from a human donor with chronic lymphocytic leukemia.

The CDR3 DNA is TGTGCCATCAGTGAAAGTAGCGGGAGCTCCTACAATGAGCAGTTCTTC. It translates to CAISESSGSSYNEQFF. The chain employs TRBV10-3 and TRBJ2-1, with TRBD2 identical over 9 bases. CDR3 length equals 16 residues. Germline V CDR1 and CDR2: ENHRY, SYGVKD. Germline trimming cut 3 bases from V and 0 bases from J; bases unmatched to any gene: 3.

The V and J genes are TRBV29-1 and TRBJ1-3; D is possibly TRBD1 (5 bases). This CDR3 comprises 13 residues. Trimming took 6 bases from V and 4 from J, leaving 13 bases between them. From germline, CDR1 is SQVTM and CDR2 ANQGSEA. CDR3 in amino acids: CSVEKGAGNTIYF. CDR3 coding DNA: TGCAGCGTGGAAAAAGGGGCAGGAAACACCATATATTTT. Based on the CDR3 plus reference TRBV29-1 and TRBJ1-3, the full variable domain is SAVISQKPSRDICQRGTSLTIQCQVDSQVTMMFWYRQQPGQSLTLIATANQGSEATYESGFVIDKFPISRPNLTFSTLTVSNMSPEDSSIYLCSVEKGAGNTIYFGEGSWLTVV.

The rearrangement joins TRBV11-2 to TRBJ1-1; D is unresolved. V lost 1 base, J lost 6 bases, and 12 bases lay in between. The length of the CDR3 is 14 residues. The germline gives CDR1 SGHAT, CDR2 FQNNGV. DNA of the CDR3: TGTGCCAGCAGCTTAGGGTTAGAGGGCCCTGAAGCTTTCTTT. This translates into CASSLGLEGPEAFF.

CDR3 sequence reads: CSVALQNTEAFF. CDR3 nucleotide sequence: TGCAGCGTTGCATTACAAAACACTGAAGCTTTCTTT. This rearrangement joins TRBV29-1 to TRBJ1-1; D gene uncertain. Trimming cost V 4 bases and J 2 bases, with 8 bases left between them. CDR3 length: 12 residues. Germline V gives CDR1 SQVTM, CDR2 ANQGSEA.

This clone was observed a handful of times. The chain recombines TRBV5-1 with TRBJ2-1; D is undetermined. With 2 bases removed from V and 8 bases from J, the gap between germline ends came to 5 bases. The germline V gene has CDR1 SGHRS and CDR2 YFSETQ. This CDR3 has 11 residues. CDR3 DNA sequence: TGCGCCAGCAGCTTTGCGGATGAGCAGTTCTTC. This codes for CASSFADEQFF.

J is TRBJ1-3 and V is TRBV21-1. TRBV21-1 is marked as a pseudogene. This CDR3 comprises 17 residues. The CDR3 here is CASSKVTGSVSGNTIYF. The CDR3 DNA follows: TGTGCCAGCAGCAAAGTAACGGGATCAGTCTCTGGAAACACCATATATTTT.

The table lists this clone with many counts. This chain uses TRBV15 with TRBJ1-4, with 9 bases fitting TRBD1. Germline assignment: CDR1 LNHNV and CDR2 YYDKDF (reference sequence). This CDR3 comprises 15 residues. Trimming removed 1 base from V and 5 bases from J; junction bases left unmatched: 2. CDR3 in DNA: TGTGCCACCAGCAGAGCGACAGGGGGGAATGAAAAACTGTTTTTT. This codes for CATSRATGGNEKLFF.

V usage is TRBV5-1 and J usage is TRBJ2-7; no reliable D call. Germline CDR1 and CDR2: SGHRS and YFSETQ. CDR3 size: 14 residues. Trimming took 0 bases from V and 7 from J, leaving 14 bases between them. The CDR3 DNA reads TGCGCCAGCAGCTTGGACATAGGGTTGGGGGAGCAGTACTTC. This sequence encodes CASSLDIGLGEQYF.

The CDR3 region has the DNA TGCAGTGCGATACAGGGAGGCGAGCAGTACTTC. Amino acids: CSAIQGGEQYF. The genes are TRBV20-1 and TRBJ2-7; D possibly matches TRBD1 or TRBD2 (6 bases each). The CDR3 spans 11 residues. CDR1 is DFQATT, CDR2 SNEGSKA, per germline (reference sequence). V lost 6 bases, J lost 6 bases, and 12 bases lay in between.

J is TRBJ1-5 and V is TRBV10-3; D not certain. Germline V CDR1 and CDR2: ENHRY, SYGVKD. The CDR3 totals 14 residues. The ends were cut back, 10 bases at V and 3 bases at J, with 16 bases in the middle. The CDR3: CATTRAGNNQPQHF. Written as DNA, the CDR3 is TGTGCCACCACACGGGCGGGTAACAATCAGCCCCAGCATTTT.

This chain connects TRBV27 to TRBJ1-5; no clear D gene. Between the trimmed V and J ends, which lost 3 bases and 2 bases, there was a span of 11 bases. Germline CDR1 MNHEY, CDR2 SMNVEV (reference sequence). The CDR3 has 15 amino acids. In nucleotides, the CDR3 is TGTGCCAGCAGTTTTTCCCTTGACGGCAATCAGCCCCAGCATTTT. This codes for CASSFSLDGNQPQHF.

This chain uses TRBV4-3 with TRBJ1-3, with 9 bases fitting TRBD1. There are 16 residues in the CDR3. Germline V gives CDR1 LGHNA, CDR2 YSLEER. After removal of 2 bases from V and 4 bases from J, the junction contained 6 bases not matched to a gene. CDR3 amino acids: CASSQQQGAGGNTIYF. The CDR3 nucleotides are TGCGCCAGCAGCCAACAACAGGGGGCGGGAGGAAACACCATATATTTT.

V and J are TRBV5-6 and TRBJ1-3; a possible D gene is TRBD1 (5 bases). The CDR3 length is 16 residues. V was pared by 2 bases and J by 9 bases, with 21 bases between. Germline V gene sequence: CDR1 SGHDT, CDR2 YYEEEE. In DNA, the CDR3 is TGTGCCAGCAGCTTTCGGACGGGGGAATTTGTGGGCACCATATATTTT. This encodes CASSFRTGEFVGTIYF. Based on the CDR3 plus reference TRBV5-6 and TRBJ1-3, the full variable domain is DAGVTQSPTHLIKTRGQQVTLRCSPKSGHDTVSWYQQALGQGPQFIFQYYEEEERQRGNFPDRFSGHQFPNYSSELNVNALLLGDSALYLCASSFRTGEFVGTIYFGEGSWLTVV.

The rearrangement uses TRBV6-6 and TRBJ2-2; D remains ambiguous. The V and J ends lost 0 bases and 2 bases respectively, with 7 bases between them. Germline V gene data show CDR1 as MNHNY and CDR2 as SVGAGI (reference sequence). The CDR3 covers 15 residues. This chain's CDR3 is CASSYSKANTGELFF. In DNA form, the CDR3 reads TGTGCCAGCAGTTACTCCAAGGCTAACACCGGGGAGCTGTTTTTT.

Only a few counts were recorded for this clone. J is TRBJ1-2 and V is TRBV9, with TRBD1 matching 7 bases. Per germline, CDR1 SGDLS and CDR2 YYNGEE. Trimming cost V 0 bases and J 2 bases; bases outside gene matches: 4. This CDR3 comprises 15 residues. The CDR3 here is CASSVEGQHNYGYTF. CDR3 DNA sequence: TGTGCCAGCAGCGTAGAGGGACAGCACAACTATGGCTACACCTTC. Filled out from reference TRBV9 and TRBJ1-2, the complete variable domain reads DSGVTQTPKHLITATGQRVTLRCSPRSGDLSVYWYQQSLDQGLQFLIQYYNGEERAKGNILERFSAQQFPDLHSELNLSSLELGDSALYFCASSVEGQHNYGYTFGSGTRLTVV.

This chain joins TRBV5-1 and TRBJ2-5; 10 bases agree with TRBD1. The V gene's germline CDR1 is SGHRS and CDR2 YFSETQ. This CDR3 has 15 amino acids. After removal of 3 bases from V and 3 bases from J, the junction contained 5 bases not matched to a gene. Here the CDR3 DNA reads TGCGCCAGCAGCTGGGTGGACAGGGGGGAAGAGACCCAGTACTTC. As protein: CASSWVDRGEETQYF.

V gene TRBV18 combines with J gene TRBJ2-7; TRBD2 aligns across 11 bases. The CDR3 sequence is 15 residues long. The germline V gene encodes CDR1 KGHSH and CDR2 LQKENI. V lost 8 bases, J lost 2 bases, and 8 bases stayed unmatched. The CDR3 loop reads CASSVGLAAAYEQYF. The DNA for the CDR3 is TGTGCCAGCAGCGTGGGACTAGCGGCGGCCTACGAGCAGTACTTC. Combining the CDR3 with reference TRBV18 and TRBJ2-7 gives the whole variable domain NAGVMQNPRHLVRRRGQEARLRCSPMKGHSHVYWYRQLPEEGLKFMVYLQKENIIDESGMPKERFSAEFPKEGPSILRIQQVVRGDSAAYFCASSVGLAAAYEQYFGPGTRLTVT.

This chain links TRBV4-3 with TRBJ2-7; D is uncertain. CDR1 is LGHNA and CDR2 is YSLEER in the germline V gene. This CDR3 is built from 15 residues. V shed 1 base and J shed 0 bases, with 10 bases lying between them. Written as DNA, the CDR3 is TGCGCCAGCAGCCAAGGAGCTCAGAGCTCCTACGAGCAGTACTTC. This sequence encodes CASSQGAQSSYEQYF.

The chain carries TRBV5-6 and TRBJ2-7, with 7 bases that match TRBD1. CDR3 length equals 15 residues. Germline trimming cut 2 bases from V and 4 bases from J; bases unmatched to any gene: 9. The V gene's germline CDR1 is SGHDT and CDR2 YYEEEE. For the CDR3, the DNA is TGTGCCAGCAGCTTCGACAGGGAAAGTCCTTACGAGCAGTACTTC. Amino acid sequence: CASSFDRESPYEQYF.

The gene calls are TRBV28 and TRBJ2-1; D is possibly TRBD1 or TRBD2 (6 bases each). CDR3 length: 15 residues. The V gene lost 6 bases and the J gene lost 6 bases, with 18 bases spanning the gap. CDR1 and CDR2 (germline): MDHEN, SYDVKM. The CDR3 reads CASSLGGTLVNEQFF. DNA for the CDR3: TGTGCCAGCAGCCTAGGGGGGACACTAGTCAATGAGCAGTTCTTC.

The V gene is TRBV9, the J gene TRBJ2-1; D gene unclear. This CDR3 is 16 amino acids long. The germline V gene has CDR1 SGDLS and CDR2 YYNGEE. Between the trimmed V and J ends, which lost 4 bases and 0 bases, there was a span of 14 bases. CDR3 coding DNA: TGTGCCAGCAGCCCTACAACAGTTAGCTCCTACAATGAGCAGTTCTTC. It specifies CASSPTTVSSYNEQFF.

This chain uses TRBV11-2 with TRBJ2-5; D uncertain. The CDR3 has 15 residues. Germline V CDR1 and CDR2: SGHAT, FQNNGV. The V and J ends lost 1 base and 0 bases respectively, with 9 bases between them. CDR3 sequence: CASSLGAQYQETQYF. CDR3 in DNA: TGTGCCAGCAGCTTAGGCGCGCAGTACCAAGAGACCCAGTACTTC.

This clone was recorded once. This chain uses TRBV7-2 with TRBJ2-5; 10 positions match TRBD1. J lost 3 bases, V lost 5 bases, and 6 bases had no gene match. Germline V lookup: CDR1 SGHTA, CDR2 FQGNSA. This CDR3 is 15 amino acids long. In nucleotides, the CDR3 is TGTGCCAGCAGCCGCGACAGGGGGCGAGAAGAGACCCAGTACTTC. This sequence encodes CASSRDRGREETQYF.

The J gene is TRBJ1-2, the V gene TRBV6-5; 7 nucleotides line up with TRBD1. Looked up from germline, CDR1 is MNHEY and CDR2 is SVGAGI. This CDR3 has 15 amino acids. V shed 6 bases and J 2 bases; nucleotides not matched to a gene: 9. CDR3 sequence (DNA): TGTGCCAGCAGGGGAGGGACAGCCCAAAACTATGGCTACACCTTC. The encoded protein is CASRGGTAQNYGYTF.

The genes are TRBV28 and TRBJ2-1; the D gene is possibly TRBD2 (5 bases). The CDR3 loop spans 14 amino acids. The germline V gene has CDR1 MDHEN and CDR2 SYDVKM. Trimming shortened V by 10 bases and J by 8 bases, and 21 bases separated the two germline ends. Here the CDR3 reads CATKERAIGHEQFF. For the CDR3, the DNA is TGTGCCACCAAAGAGAGGGCCATCGGGCATGAGCAGTTCTTC.

This rearrangement joins TRBV19 to TRBJ2-3, with D uncertain. The V gene's germline CDR1 is LNHDA and CDR2 SQIVND (reference sequence). The V end was cut by 2 bases, the J end by 2 bases, with 8 bases between. The CDR3 consists of 14 residues. CDR3 residues: CASSISPDTDTQYF. CDR3 DNA: TGTGCCAGTAGTATATCCCCCGACACAGATACGCAGTATTTT.

The rearrangement joins TRBV5-1 to TRBJ2-2; TRBD1 might be the D (5 bases). CDR1 SGHRS and CDR2 YFSETQ come from the germline V gene. CDR3 length: 13 residues. V was shortened by 2 bases and J by 5 bases, with 7 bases between the two germline ends. The CDR3, as DNA: TGCGCCAGCAGCTTTCGACAGACCGGGGAGCTGTTTTTT. It yields the protein CASSFRQTGELFF.